Described below is a single TCR beta chain sequence and its context. The sample originates from a study of cytomegalovirus exposure and HLA in healthy donors. The CDR3 runs 16 residues. Germline CDR1 is MNHEY and CDR2 is SMNVEV (reference sequence). The V end was cut by 0 bases, the J end by 3 bases, with 15 bases between. Generated by immunoSEQ multiplex PCR, the TCRdb table keeps only in-frame clones and is missing some. The sample records about 73,000 clones, roughly 96% being singletons. The sequenced material came from PBMCs. V is TRBV27 and J is TRBJ2-7; D remains unclear. The TCR originated in a man between 18 and 29 years old in good health and CMV-seronegative. The CDR3 region is CASSLSKYAWSYEQYF. CDR3 nucleotides: TGTGCCAGCAGTTTATCGAAATATGCCTGGAGCTACGAGCAGTACTTC.